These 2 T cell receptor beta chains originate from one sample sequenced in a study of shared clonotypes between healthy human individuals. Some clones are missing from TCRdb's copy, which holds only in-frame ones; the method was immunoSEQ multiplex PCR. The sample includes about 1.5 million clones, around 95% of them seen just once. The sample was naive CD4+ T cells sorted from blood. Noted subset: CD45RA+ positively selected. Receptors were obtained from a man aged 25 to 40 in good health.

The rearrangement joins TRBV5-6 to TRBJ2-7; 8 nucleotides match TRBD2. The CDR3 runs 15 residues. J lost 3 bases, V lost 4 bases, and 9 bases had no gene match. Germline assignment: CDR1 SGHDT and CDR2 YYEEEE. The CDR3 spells CASSPDGGRSYEQYF. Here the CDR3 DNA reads TGTGCCAGCAGCCCAGACGGCGGGAGGAGCTACGAGCAGTACTTC.

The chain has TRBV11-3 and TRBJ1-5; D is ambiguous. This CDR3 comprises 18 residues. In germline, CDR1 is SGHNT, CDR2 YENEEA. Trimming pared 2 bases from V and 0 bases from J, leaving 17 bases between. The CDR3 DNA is TGTGCCAGCAGCTTACAGGATTCCCACATATATAGCAATCAGCCCCAGCATTTT. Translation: CASSLQDSHIYSNQPQHF.